This T cell receptor beta chain originates from a study of blood T cell repertoires in COVID-19. The wider study: Whether acute or convalescent, the COVID-19 samples came from the United States, Italy and Spain. T cells, B-cell-depleted T cells, or PBMCs supplied cDNA or gDNA.

Original analysis: Estimation of nucleated cell counts relied on the amplification of reference gene primers. The repertoire was sequenced with immunoSEQ multiplex PCR; TCRdb's copy has only in-frame clones and lacks some. D and trimming come from the DNA, and the V and J calls and clone size come from that table. Found here are 35,000 to 50,000 clones, approximately 90% of them singletons; the top ten hold over 2%. Germline V gene sequence: CDR1 LGHDT, CDR2 YNNKEL (reference sequence). CDR3 size: 16 residues. Trimming shortened V by 1 base and J by 5 bases, and 17 bases separated the two germline ends.

The V call is TRBV3-1 (or the pseudogene TRBV3-2), the J call TRBJ2-5; possibly TRBD2 for D (5 bases). The sequencing input was peripheral blood. The receptor was isolated from a man aged 45 to 65 with active COVID-19. The CDR3 DNA is TGTGCCAGCAGCCAAGTAGCCGACCGCTCGGGGGAGACCCAGTACTTC. Translated, it gives CASSQVADRSGETQYF.